This TCR beta chain was documented in a study of spatial heterogeneity in lung cancer. Study-wide results and caveats: Among blood samples, ubiquitous expanded tumor TCRs appeared more at resection than at follow-up.

There are 12 residues in the CDR3. The germline CDR1 and CDR2 sequences are DFQATT and SNEGSKA (reference sequence). The V end was cut by 5 bases, the J end by 7 bases, with 14 bases between. Time point indicated: sample taken at primary tumor resection. In each case, whole RNA from tumor, nontumor lung or frozen PBMC was sequenced unsorted. Patients with untreated early-stage non-small cell lung cancer, numbering approximately 70, were the donors. All TCR cDNA molecules were individually tagged with a unique molecular identifier. MiXCR, run by TCRdb on the 5' RACE reads, gives a single entry per CDR3 protein. The data contain around 92,000 distinct CDR3 sequences, roughly 12% of them seen just once; the ten biggest clones take up roughly two fifths. This clonotype was observed at least ten times. As yet, its antigen is unknown.

The TCR sequence derives from a male donor with early-stage non-small cell lung cancer. The chain links TRBV20-1 to TRBJ1-2, with D perhaps TRBD1 (5 bases). Sequences were derived from PBMCs, sampled at surgery. The CDR3 DNA follows: TGCAGTGCTTATACAGGAAGCAGTGGCTACACCTTC. This encodes CSAYTGSSGYTF.